Presented here are 18 T cell receptor beta chains from one specimen sequenced in a study of radiotherapy plus CTLA-4 blockade in lung cancer. Assay: immunoSEQ multiplex PCR; the TCRdb copy retains only in-frame clones and omits some. The data contain about 53,000 clones, about 85% of them singletons. The input for sequencing was peripheral blood, taken from a patient treated with radiotherapy plus ipilimumab. These receptors originate from a human donor with non-small cell lung cancer whose response to radiotherapy plus ipilimumab could not be evaluated.

This clone was seen once. The J gene is TRBJ2-1, the V gene TRBV7-3, with 8 bases aligning to TRBD2. Germline V CDR1 and CDR2: SGHTA, FQGTGA. V was clipped by 2 bases and J by 6 bases; unmatched bases: 9. There are 16 residues in the CDR3. CDR3: CASSLEASGPINEQFF. The CDR3 DNA reads as TGTGCCAGCAGCTTAGAGGCTAGCGGGCCTATCAATGAGCAGTTCTTC.

V is TRBV15 and J is TRBJ2-7; 11 positions match TRBD2. The V gene end was trimmed by 3 bases and the J gene end by 7 bases; junction bases not matched to a gene: 8. CDR3 length: 15 residues. Germline CDR1 and CDR2: LNHNV and YYDKDF (reference sequence). CDR3 sequence reads: CATSRLLAGAGEQYF. CDR3 in DNA: TGTGCCACCAGCAGGCTACTAGCGGGAGCGGGTGAGCAGTACTTC.

V gene TRBV6-5 combines with J gene TRBJ2-7; D ambiguous. This CDR3 region has 15 residues. The V gene lost 0 bases and the J gene lost 2 bases, with 11 bases spanning the gap. The germline V gene has CDR1 MNHEY and CDR2 SVGAGI. Written as DNA, the CDR3 is TGTGCCAGCAGTTACTCGATTCCGGTCGCCTACGAGCAGTACTTC. Translating it yields CASSYSIPVAYEQYF.

The rearrangement links TRBV25-1 to TRBJ2-3; 12 bases map to TRBD2. Germline values: CDR1 MGHDK, CDR2 SYGVNS. The V gene end was trimmed by 3 bases and the J gene end by 6 bases; junction bases not matched to a gene: 7. The CDR3 is made up of 16 amino acids. CDR3 sequence: CASSEPLAGGLDTQYF. The CDR3 DNA is TGTGCCAGCAGTGAGCCACTAGCGGGAGGATTGGATACGCAGTATTTT.

The chain links TRBV7-9 to TRBJ1-3; D not certain. Germline V CDR1 and CDR2: SEHNR, FQNEAQ (reference sequence). The CDR3 has 18 amino acids. V was clipped by 0 bases and J by 0 bases, with 15 bases between them. The CDR3 bases are TGTGCCAGCAGCTTAGCGGTCTGGGCAGACACCTCTGGAAACACCATATATTTT. Protein sequence: CASSLAVWADTSGNTIYF.

The gene calls are TRBV15 and TRBJ2-2; D not certain. Germline CDR1 is LNHNV and CDR2 is YYDKDF (reference sequence). There are 12 residues in the CDR3. V was pared by 4 bases and J by 5 bases, with 5 bases between. The CDR3 reads CATSIGTGELFF. The CDR3 DNA reads as TGTGCCACCAGCATCGGGACCGGGGAGCTGTTTTTT.

The CDR3 bases are TGTGCCAGTAGTATCCAGGGGGCGGGAGAAAAACTGTTTTTT. Amino acid sequence: CASSIQGAGEKLFF. This chain uses TRBV19 with TRBJ1-4; 8 bases are shared with TRBD1. The CDR3 spans 14 residues. The V segment lost 3 bases and the J segment 8 bases; nucleotides outside the gene matches: 5. Germline V gene sequence: CDR1 LNHDA, CDR2 SQIVND (reference sequence).

The rearrangement joins TRBV30 to TRBJ2-7; TRBD1 is a possible D gene (6 bases). The length of the CDR3 is 15 residues. Germline values: CDR1 GTSNPN, CDR2 SVGIG (reference sequence). V was clipped by 1 base and J by 0 bases, with 13 bases between them. This CDR3 reads CAWSADRPSSYEQYF. CDR3 bases: TGTGCCTGGAGTGCCGACAGGCCCAGCTCCTACGAGCAGTACTTC.

The chain is built from TRBV28 and TRBJ1-5; the match to TRBD1 covers 9 bases. V shed 6 bases, J shed 4 bases, and the junction held 19 bases outside the gene matches. The CDR3 sequence is 19 residues long. The V gene's germline CDR1 is MDHEN and CDR2 SYDVKM. CDR3 residues: CASSTTGTGISLRNQPQHF. The CDR3 region has the DNA TGTGCCAGCAGCACTACCGGGACAGGGATATCACTACGGAATCAGCCCCAGCATTTT. The full variable domain, rest sourced from reference TRBV28 and TRBJ1-5, is DVKVTQSSRYLVKRTGEKVFLECVQDMDHENMFWYRQDPGLGLRLIYFSYDVKMKEKGDIPEGYSVSREKKERFSLILESASTNQTSMYLCASSTTGTGISLRNQPQHFGDGTRLSIL.

This clone was observed once. The gene calls are TRBV5-1 and TRBJ2-1, with 9 bases lining up with TRBD1. Germline V gene lookup returns CDR1 SGHRS and CDR2 YFSETQ. The CDR3 is 15 amino acids. With 4 bases clipped from V and 9 bases from J, the junction kept 11 bases outside the gene matches. The CDR3 DNA sequence: TGCGCCAGCAGCCGACCGGGACAGGGCATCGGTGAGCAGTTCTTC. Translating gives CASSRPGQGIGEQFF. Using reference TRBV5-1 and TRBJ2-1 for the parts outside the CDR3, the full variable domain is KAGVTQTPRYLIKTRGQQVTLSCSPISGHRSVSWYQQTPGQGLQFLFEYFSETQRNKGNFPGRFSGRQFSNSRSEMNVSTLELGDSALYLCASSRPGQGIGEQFFGPGTRLTVL.

The V and J genes are TRBV27 and TRBJ2-3, with no clear D. CDR1 is MNHEY, CDR2 SMNVEV, per germline (reference sequence). The ends were cut back, 2 bases at V and 5 bases at J, with 8 bases in the middle. The CDR3 is made up of 13 amino acids. The CDR3 bases are TGTGCCAGCAGTTTAACAGTGCAAGATACGCAGTATTTT. This codes for CASSLTVQDTQYF.

This clone was seen just once. V is TRBV7-6 and J is TRBJ2-5, with 8 bases matching TRBD1. Germline-derived CDR1 and CDR2 are SGHVS and FNYEAQ. The CDR3 spans 16 residues. With V trimmed by 4 bases and J by 2 bases, 9 bases remained unmatched. This CDR3 is CASSSQGALGQETQYF. The CDR3 DNA sequence: TGTGCCAGCAGCTCCCAGGGGGCATTGGGTCAAGAGACCCAGTACTTC.

The genes are TRBV5-1 and TRBJ2-6; 7 bases are a match to TRBD2. The CDR3 runs to 17 residues. Germline V lookup: CDR1 SGHRS, CDR2 YFSETQ. Trimming took 7 bases from V and 1 from J; bases not matched to a gene: 11. The CDR3 region has the DNA TGCGCCAGCGTCAGCGGGGCAGGTACTTCTGGGGCCAACGTCCTGACTTTC. Translating it yields CASVSGAGTSGANVLTF.

The rearrangement links TRBV7-8 to TRBJ2-4; possibly TRBD1 for D (6 bases). From germline, CDR1 is SGHVS and CDR2 FQNEAQ. The CDR3 is 16 amino acids. The ends were cut back, 4 bases at V and 1 base at J, with 14 bases in the middle. CDR3 sequence (DNA): TGTGCCAGCAGCTACCCAGGGGAGACGGCCAAAAACATTCAGTACTTC. Translating gives CASSYPGETAKNIQYF.

The rearrangement uses TRBV7-8 and TRBJ1-3; no reliable D call. In germline, CDR1 is SGHVS, CDR2 FQNEAQ. This CDR3 region has 16 residues. Trimming pared 0 bases from V and 0 bases from J, leaving 9 bases between. In DNA, the CDR3 is TGTGCCAGCAGCTTAGCTCCACCGAGCTCTGGAAACACCATATATTTT. This encodes CASSLAPPSSGNTIYF.

By sample share, this clone is medium-sized. This chain joins TRBV6-5 and TRBJ1-2; a weak D match, TRBD1 (5 bases). The CDR3 has 15 residues. Between the trimmed V and J ends, which lost 4 bases and 5 bases, there was a span of 17 bases. Germline CDR1 reads MNHEY; CDR2 reads SVGAGI. CDR3 residues: CASSLGQGFRYGYTF. CDR3 nucleotide sequence: TGTGCCAGCAGTTTGGGGCAGGGCTTCCGATATGGCTACACCTTC.

V is TRBV7-2 and J is TRBJ2-1, with 10 bases matching TRBD2. The CDR3 covers 16 residues. Germline assignment: CDR1 SGHTA and CDR2 FQGNSA. V lost 5 bases to trimming and J lost 6 bases; unmatched junction nucleotides: 10. The CDR3 protein is CASSGSSGSGSNEQFF. The CDR3 nucleotides read TGTGCCAGCAGCGGATCTAGCGGGAGTGGTAGCAATGAGCAGTTCTTC.

The chain is built from TRBV7-2 and TRBJ2-1, with a weak D call TRBD1 (6 bases). Germline V lookup: CDR1 SGHTA, CDR2 FQGNSA. The CDR3 is made up of 17 amino acids. V lost 1 base, J lost 6 bases, and 19 bases lay in between. The CDR3 coding sequence is TGTGCCAGCAGCTTAGTGTCTGGGACACTTACCAGCAATGAGCAGTTCTTC. Protein: CASSLVSGTLTSNEQFF. Full variable domain (missing parts from reference TRBV7-2 and TRBJ2-1): GAGVSQSPSNKVTEKGKDVELRCDPISGHTALYWYRQSLGQGLEFLIYFQGNSAPDKSGLPSDRFSAERTGGSVSTLTIQRTQQEDSAVYLCASSLVSGTLTSNEQFFGPGTRLTVL.